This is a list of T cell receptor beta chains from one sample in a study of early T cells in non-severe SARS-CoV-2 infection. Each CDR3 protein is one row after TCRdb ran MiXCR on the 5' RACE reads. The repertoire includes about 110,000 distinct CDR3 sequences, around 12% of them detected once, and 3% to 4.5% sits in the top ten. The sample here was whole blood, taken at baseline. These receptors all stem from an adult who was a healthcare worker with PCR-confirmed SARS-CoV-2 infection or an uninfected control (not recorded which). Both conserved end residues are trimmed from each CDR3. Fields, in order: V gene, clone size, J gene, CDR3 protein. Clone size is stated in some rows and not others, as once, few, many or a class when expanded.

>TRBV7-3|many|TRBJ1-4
ASSFKPLQGLNEKLF
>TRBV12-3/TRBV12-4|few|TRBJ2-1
ASSYPRGARNEQF
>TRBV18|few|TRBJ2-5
ASSPRTDSETQY
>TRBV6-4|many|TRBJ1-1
ASSEDLNTEAF
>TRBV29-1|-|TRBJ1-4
GAHLPTQASNEKLF
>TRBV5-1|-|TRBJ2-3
ASRKASGGPNTQY
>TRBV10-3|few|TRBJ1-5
AISSGGNQPQH
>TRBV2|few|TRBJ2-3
AAGPTSGSSDTQY
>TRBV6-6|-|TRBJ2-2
ASSKGGENTGELF
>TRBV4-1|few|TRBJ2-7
ASSQVEGYSYEQY
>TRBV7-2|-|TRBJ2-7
ASSSGRLSYEQY
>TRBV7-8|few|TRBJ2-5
ASSLWGSGGETQY
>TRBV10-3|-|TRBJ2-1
AISDFSGSNNEQF
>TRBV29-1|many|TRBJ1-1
SVEDRGRQAGTEAF
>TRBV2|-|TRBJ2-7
ASLKTVDYEQY
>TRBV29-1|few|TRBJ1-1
SGAGSRNTEAF
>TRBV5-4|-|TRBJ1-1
ATWGRDTEAF
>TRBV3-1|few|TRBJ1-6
ASSQEKGPNSPLH
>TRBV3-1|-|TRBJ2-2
ASSQELALTGELF
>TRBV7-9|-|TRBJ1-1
ASSQVPEAF
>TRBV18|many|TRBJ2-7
ASSPSEYEQY
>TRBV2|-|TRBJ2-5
ASSDRAQETQY
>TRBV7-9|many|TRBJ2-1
ASSFRPGSSYNEQF
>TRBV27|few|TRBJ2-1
ASRRTSGRSSSYNEQF
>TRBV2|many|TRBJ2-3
ASSERGAGAADTQY
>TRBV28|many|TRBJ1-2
ASRSYQVSYGYT
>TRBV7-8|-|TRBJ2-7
ASSKRAGSYEQY
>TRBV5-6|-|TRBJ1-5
ASSSQGVQPQH
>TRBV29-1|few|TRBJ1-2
SVSGTGGTFGYGYT
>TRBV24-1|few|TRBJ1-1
ATRAGQMNTEAF
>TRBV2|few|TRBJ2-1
ASSARAGAYNEQF
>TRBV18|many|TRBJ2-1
ASSPILAGGDEQF
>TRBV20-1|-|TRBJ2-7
SAPPAGDRYEQY
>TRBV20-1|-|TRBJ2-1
SAAGTSYNEQF
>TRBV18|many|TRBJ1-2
ASSPSPDRDYGYT
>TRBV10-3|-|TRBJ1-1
AIRNTGMNTEAF
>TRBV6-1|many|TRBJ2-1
AISAGYNEQF
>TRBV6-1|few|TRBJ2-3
ASNKLGGTDTQY
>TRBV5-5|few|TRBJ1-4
ASSPVGEKLF
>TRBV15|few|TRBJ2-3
ATSRDQLAGTQYTQY
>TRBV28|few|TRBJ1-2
ASSLAVLQGGYT
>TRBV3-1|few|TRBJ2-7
ASSQEVAGGKY
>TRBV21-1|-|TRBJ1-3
ASSKVPTSKGNTIY
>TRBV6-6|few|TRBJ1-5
ASTIIGNGNQPQH
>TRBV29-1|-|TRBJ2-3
SEGASHTDTQY
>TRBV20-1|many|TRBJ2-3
SARDARSGGAGTQY
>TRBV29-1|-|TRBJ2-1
SVSRLLVGEQF
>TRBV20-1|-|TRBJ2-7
SARVAGKYEQY
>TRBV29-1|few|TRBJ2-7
SVVQTGSSYEQY
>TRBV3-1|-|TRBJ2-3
ASSRSLATSTDTQY
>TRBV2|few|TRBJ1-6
ASSLTAGASNSPLH
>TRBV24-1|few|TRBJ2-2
ATEDEESTGELF
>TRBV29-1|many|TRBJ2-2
SVEVPPNTGELF
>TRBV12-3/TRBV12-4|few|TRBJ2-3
ASSSNRLGGTDTQY
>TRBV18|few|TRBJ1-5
ASSPDRGTNQPQH
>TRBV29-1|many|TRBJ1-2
SVGQGSSYGYT
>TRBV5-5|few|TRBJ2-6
ASSLRRLNGANVLT